Each of the 22 T cell receptor beta chains below was sequenced from the same sample in a study of T cells in Graves' hyperthyroidism and ophthalmopathy (dated by TCRdb to the late 2010s). Library preparation employed multiplex PCR. TCRdb shows the sequencer as Illumina HiSeq 2000. The TCR beta CDR3 regions were amplified from RNA transcripts. For the first round of RT-PCR on the TCR CDR3, the HTBI primer set was used together with the Qiagen OneStep RT-PCR kit. TCRdb reanalyzed the raw reads on its own, using fastp at Q25 for trimming and MiXCR for clone calling, and kept in-frame beta chains. Rows with one shared CDR3 protein collapse into an entry with the most common genes and DNA. For this sample the table gives a few hundred thousand distinct CDR3 sequences, of which under 25% were detected only once. Of the sample, less than 30% is held by the ten largest clones. The specimen sequenced was blood. The receptors here all came from a man aged 18 to 29 with Graves' hyperthyroidism.

This clonotype was detected only a few times. The V and J genes are TRBV5-6 and TRBJ2-5, with TRBD2 matching 11 bases. The CDR3 is 15 residues long. CDR1 is SGHDT and CDR2 is YYEEEE in the germline V gene. J lost 2 bases, V lost 3 bases, and 3 bases had no gene match. CDR3 sequence: CASSSLAGDQETQYF. CDR3 nucleotides: TGTGCCAGCAGCTCACTAGCGGGGGATCAAGAGACCCAGTACTTC.

The sample holds many counts of this clonotype. The rearrangement uses TRBV20-1 and TRBJ1-1; a possible D gene is TRBD1 (6 bases). The germline CDR1 and CDR2 sequences are DFQATT and SNEGSKA (reference sequence). Trimming pared 6 bases from V and 4 bases from J, leaving 12 bases between. This CDR3 spans 12 amino acids. CDR3 in amino acids: CSALDRFTEAFF. The DNA for the CDR3 is TGCAGTGCATTGGACAGATTCACTGAAGCTTTCTTT.

Ten or more counts support this clonotype. V is TRBV12-3 or TRBV12-4 and J is TRBJ2-2; the D is unclear. The V gene lost 3 bases and the J gene lost 4 bases, with 21 bases spanning the gap. The CDR3 has 18 amino acids. This chain's CDR3 is CASSFPLASPWGTGELFF. The CDR3 DNA reads as TGTGCCAGCAGTTTTCCCCTCGCCTCTCCTTGGGGCACCGGGGAGCTGTTTTTT.

This clonotype occurred once. With a much larger clone just one base away, this may be a read error. The chain has TRBV12-3 or TRBV12-4 and TRBJ2-7, with no clear D. V lost 9 bases and J 0 bases, leaving 12 bases between the germline ends. The CDR3 runs to 13 residues. The CDR3 coding sequence is TGTGCCAGTTCGGTGGAGATCTCCTACGAGCAGTACTTC. It is translated as CASSVEISYEQYF.

The V call is TRBV20-1, the J call TRBJ1-5; a possible D gene is TRBD1 (5 bases). Germline CDR1 and CDR2: DFQATT and SNEGSKA (reference sequence). This CDR3 has 13 amino acids. Deletions cut 7 bases from V and 11 bases from J, with 21 bases between. The CDR3 spells CSGRVGDSRAQHF. Written as DNA, the CDR3 is TGCAGTGGCCGAGTCGGTGATAGCAGGGCCCAGCATTTT.

Many counts were recorded for this clonotype. J is TRBJ2-5 and V is TRBV7-8; D gene ambiguous. Trimming removed 1 base from V and 2 bases from J, with 20 bases in between. Germline V gene sequence: CDR1 SGHVS, CDR2 FQNEAQ. The CDR3 extends over 18 amino acids. The CDR3 region is CASSLVPPTQVEQETQYF. The CDR3 DNA sequence: TGTGCCAGCAGCTTAGTGCCTCCGACACAAGTTGAACAAGAGACCCAGTACTTC.

This clonotype occurred many times. The genes are TRBV5-1 and TRBJ1-1; the D is unclear. Germline V gene data show CDR1 as SGHRS and CDR2 as YFSETQ. This CDR3 is 13 amino acids long. Trimming left V 5 bases short and J 3 bases short, with 11 bases between. CDR3 sequence: CASRSDTYTEAFF. The CDR3 nucleotides are TGCGCCAGCAGGAGTGACACCTACACTGAAGCTTTCTTT.

This clonotype was counted ten times or more. This chain links TRBV7-2 with TRBJ2-5, with 9 nucleotides matching TRBD2. The ends lost 4 bases at V and 1 base at J; junction bases unmatched: 4. Germline V gene lookup returns CDR1 SGHTA and CDR2 FQGNSA. This CDR3 region has 15 residues. The CDR3 DNA sequence: TGTGCCAGCAGCTACCAGCGGGGGGCCCAAGAGACCCAGTACTTC. This sequence encodes CASSYQRGAQETQYF.

This clonotype was detected a few times. This could be a read error, since a much larger clone is one nucleotide away. CDR3 nucleotide sequence: TGTGCCAGCAGTGTTCTAGCGGGGGGGCTACGGGAGACCAAGTACTTC. Its translation is CASSVLAGGLRETKYF. The chain uses TRBV2 and TRBJ2-5, with TRBD2 identical over 12 bases. The CDR3 length is 16 residues. CDR1 SNHLY and CDR2 FYNNEI come from the germline V gene.

This clonotype has a handful of counts. The J gene is TRBJ2-3, the V gene TRBV30; no clear D. This CDR3 comprises 11 residues. V was cut by 0 bases and J by 10 bases, with 8 bases left in between. Germline-derived CDR1 and CDR2 are GTSNPN and SVGIG (reference sequence). The CDR3 loop is CAWSVSAAQYF. For the CDR3, the DNA is TGTGCCTGGAGTGTGTCGGCTGCGCAGTATTTT.

This clonotype was counted between two and nine times. Sequence at one end of the junction differs from germline and may be a read error. V is TRBV27 and J is TRBJ2-7; 7 bases map to TRBD2. Germline CDR1 reads MNHEY; CDR2 reads SMNVEV (reference sequence). The length of the CDR3 is 14 residues. The CDR3 region is CATSLWAGDYEQYF. The CDR3, as DNA: TGTGCCACCAGTTTATGGGCGGGGGACTACGAGCAGTACTTC.

This clonotype was found a few times. The chain combines TRBV3-1 with TRBJ1-2, with D hard to call. The germline gives CDR1 LGHDT, CDR2 YNNKEL (reference sequence). The CDR3 has 17 amino acids. V lost 0 bases and J lost 6, with 20 bases in between. In DNA, the CDR3 is TGTGCCAGCAGCCAAGAAGTCCCTTGGCAGGCCGGTCATGGCTACACCTTC. Amino acids: CASSQEVPWQAGHGYTF.

This clonotype was counted between two and nine times. The chain carries TRBV3-1 and TRBJ1-2, with D perhaps matching TRBD1 (5 bases). The CDR3 runs to 17 residues. Germline loops: CDR1 LGHDT, CDR2 YNNKEL (reference sequence). V lost 3 bases to trimming and J lost 4 bases, with 21 bases between them. CDR3 region: CASSQGTGTQNSYGYTF. The CDR3 region has the DNA TGTGCCAGCAGCCAGGGCACCGGGACGCAAAACTCCTATGGCTACACCTTC.

The V and J genes are TRBV7-6 and TRBJ2-5; 12 positions match TRBD1. Losses at the gene ends were 5 bases for V and 5 bases for J; bases not matched to a gene: 6. Germline V gene data show CDR1 as SGHVS and CDR2 as FNYEAQ. CDR3 length: 15 residues. The CDR3 reads CASSKGQGAGETQYF. CDR3 DNA sequence: TGTGCCAGCAGCAAGGGACAGGGGGCAGGGGAGACCCAGTACTTC.

This clonotype was seen more than once but under ten times. The chain joins TRBV5-1 to TRBJ2-2, with TRBD1 matching 7 bases. After removal of 4 bases from V and 2 bases from J, the junction contained 8 bases not matched to a gene. CDR3 length: 16 residues. Germline V CDR1 and CDR2: SGHRS, YFSETQ. Here the CDR3 DNA reads TGCGCCAGCAGCAAAACCCACAGGGGAAACACCGGGGAGCTGTTTTTT. Amino acid sequence: CASSKTHRGNTGELFF.

The table lists this clonotype with many counts. The chain recombines TRBV12-3 or TRBV12-4 with TRBJ2-7; D is uncertain. There are 11 residues in the CDR3. The CDR3 bases are TGTTCGGGTAAGGGAAACTACGAGCAGTACTTC. This encodes CSGKGNYEQYF.

This clonotype was recorded many times. This sequence joins TRBV24-1 and TRBJ1-1, with D possibly matching TRBD1 (6 bases). Per the germline V gene, CDR1 is KGHDR and CDR2 is SFDVKD. The V end lost 8 bases, the J end lost 5 bases, and 14 bases lay between the germline ends. CDR3 length: 13 residues. The CDR3 protein is CATMAGDETEAFF. Written as DNA, the CDR3 is TGTGCCACCATGGCAGGGGATGAGACTGAAGCTTTCTTT.

This clonotype was detected ten times or more. The J gene is TRBJ1-1, the V gene TRBV11-2; D possibly corresponds to TRBD1 (5 bases). V lost 2 bases to trimming and J lost 1 base, with 17 bases between them. The CDR3 covers 17 residues. The germline V gene encodes CDR1 SGHAT and CDR2 FQNNGV. CDR3 in amino acids: CASSLLYMGVTNTEAFF. The CDR3, as DNA: TGTGCCAGCAGCTTACTTTACATGGGGGTGACGAACACTGAAGCTTTCTTT.

This clonotype occurred many times. A much larger clonotype is one base distant, so this may be a read error. V usage is TRBV6-1 and J usage is TRBJ1-2, with TRBD1 as a possible D gene (5 bases). Between the trimmed V and J ends, which lost 7 bases and 6 bases, there was a span of 15 bases. Germline V gives CDR1 MNHNS, CDR2 SASEGT. The CDR3 totals 13 residues. DNA of the CDR3: TGTGCCAGCAATAGAGGGGAGGTCCATGGCTACACCTTC. Protein sequence: CASNRGEVHGYTF.

This clonotype was counted only a few times. V is TRBV11-2 and J is TRBJ1-1; 7 bases align to TRBD1. V gave up 1 base and J gave up 0 bases; unmatched junction bases: 14. Germline V gene lookup returns CDR1 SGHAT and CDR2 FQNNGV. The CDR3 runs 19 residues. The CDR3 sequence is CASSLVARGTAFLNTEAFF. The CDR3 DNA reads TGTGCCAGCAGCTTAGTAGCTCGTGGGACAGCCTTTTTGAACACTGAAGCTTTCTTT.

This chain links TRBV6-2 or TRBV6-3 with TRBJ1-5; D possibly corresponds to TRBD1 (6 bases). The germline CDR1 and CDR2 sequences are MNHEY and SVGEGT. This CDR3 comprises 19 residues. The V end was cut by 6 bases, the J end by 1 base, with 25 bases between. The CDR3 here is CASSGFIQGKGGSNQPQHF. The CDR3 DNA follows: TGTGCCAGCAGCGGTTTTATACAGGGAAAGGGTGGGAGCAATCAGCCCCAGCATTTT.

This clonotype was counted at least ten times. The V and J genes are TRBV12-3 or TRBV12-4 and TRBJ2-6; D call uncertain. This CDR3 region has 15 residues. V shed 8 bases and J shed 0 bases, with 11 bases lying between them. For the CDR3, the DNA is TGTGCCAGCGCCCTTTCCAGCTCTGGGGCCAACGTCCTGACTTTC. Protein sequence: CASALSSSGANVLTF.